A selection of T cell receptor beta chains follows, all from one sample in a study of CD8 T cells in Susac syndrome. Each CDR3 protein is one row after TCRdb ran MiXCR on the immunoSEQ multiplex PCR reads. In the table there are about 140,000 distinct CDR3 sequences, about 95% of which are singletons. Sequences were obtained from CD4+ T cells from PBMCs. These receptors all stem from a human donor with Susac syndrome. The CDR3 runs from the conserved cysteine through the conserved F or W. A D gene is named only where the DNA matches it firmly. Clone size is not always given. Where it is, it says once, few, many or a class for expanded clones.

DNA: TGTGCCAGCAGCCTGGACAGGGCCCGCAATCAGCCCCAGCATTTT
CDR3: CASSLDRARNQPQHF
D: TRBD1
size: .
V: TRBV7-2
J: TRBJ1-5

DNA: TGCGCCAGCAGCGGTCGACAGGGGGATGAGCAGTTCTTC
CDR3: CASSGRQGDEQFF
D: TRBD1
size: once
V: TRBV4-1
J: TRBJ2-1

DNA: TGCGCCAGCAGCCAAGATCGGGCAGCCGGAAACACCATATATTTT
CDR3: CASSQDRAAGNTIYF
D: .
size: .
V: TRBV4-1
J: TRBJ1-3

DNA: TGTGCCAGCAGTTTACTGGCTAGCTGGGATGAGCAGTTCTTC
CDR3: CASSLLASWDEQFF
D: .
size: .
V: TRBV12-3/TRBV12-4
J: TRBJ2-1

DNA: TGTGCCAGTACCCCAGCGGGAGGGCCTTGGAATGAGCAGTTCTTC
CDR3: CASTPAGGPWNEQFF
D: TRBD2
size: .
V: TRBV19
J: TRBJ2-1

DNA: TGTGCCAGCAGTGGGACAGCCGCGAACACCGGGGAGCTGTTTTTT
CDR3: CASSGTAANTGELFF
D: .
size: .
V: TRBV2
J: TRBJ2-2

DNA: TGTGCCACCAGCAGAGATTCCGAAGAACTCCTCCACTTT
CDR3: CATSRDSEELLHF
D: .
size: .
V: TRBV15
J: TRBJ1-6

DNA: TGCAGTGCTAGGCCCACAGCCTACGAGCAGTACTTC
CDR3: CSARPTAYEQYF
D: .
size: .
V: TRBV20-1
J: TRBJ2-7

DNA: TGCGCCAGCAGCCAGCGGGGGGTCCTCTCCTACGAGCAGTACTTC
CDR3: CASSQRGVLSYEQYF
D: TRBD2
size: .
V: TRBV4-1
J: TRBJ2-7

DNA: TGTGCCAGCAGCGTAGGACGGGACACCGGGGAGCTGTTTTTT
CDR3: CASSVGRDTGELFF
D: .
size: .
V: TRBV9
J: TRBJ2-2

DNA: TGCGCCAGCAGCACCGGGGAAGACGAGCAGTACTTC
CDR3: CASSTGEDEQYF
D: .
size: .
V: TRBV5-1
J: TRBJ2-7

DNA: TGTGCCAGCTCTGGGGGGGAGACAACCACAGATACGCAGTATTTT
CDR3: CASSGGETTTDTQYF
D: TRBD2
size: once
V: TRBV7-3
J: TRBJ2-3

DNA: TGCAGTGCTAGAGACACCAGGGGATATAATTCACCCCTCCACTTT
CDR3: CSARDTRGYNSPLHF
D: .
size: .
V: TRBV20-1
J: TRBJ1-6

DNA: TGTGCCAGCAGCGAGGCCCCGGTGCAGGGATACAATGAGCAGTTCTTC
CDR3: CASSEAPVQGYNEQFF
D: .
size: .
V: TRBV9
J: TRBJ2-1

DNA: TGCAGTGCTAGAATACAGGGTTTCCACGAGCAGTACTTC
CDR3: CSARIQGFHEQYF
D: .
size: .
V: TRBV20-1
J: TRBJ2-7

DNA: TGTGCCAGCAGCCGTCAGGGGGGGGGATACGAGCAGTACTTC
CDR3: CASSRQGGGYEQYF
D: .
size: once
V: TRBV5-4
J: TRBJ2-7

DNA: TGCAGTGCTACCCCCGGACAGGGTTGGACCGGGGAGCTGTTTTTT
CDR3: CSATPGQGWTGELFF
D: TRBD1
size: once
V: TRBV20-1
J: TRBJ2-2

DNA: TGCAGTGCTACCTCAGGGGGTAGGACTGAAGCTTTCTTT
CDR3: CSATSGGRTEAFF
D: TRBD1
size: once
V: TRBV20-1
J: TRBJ1-1

DNA: TGTGCCAGCTCACCAAGGGTTCTCAGGCAAACTAGCACAGATACGCAGTATTTT
CDR3: CASSPRVLRQTSTDTQYF
D: .
size: .
V: TRBV18
J: TRBJ2-3

DNA: TGTGCCTGGAAATGGGCGGGAGTGAGCACCGGGGAGCTGTTTTTT
CDR3: CAWKWAGVSTGELFF
D: TRBD2
size: .
V: TRBV30
J: TRBJ2-2

DNA: TGTGCCAGCAGCGTAGAACCGAGTGGGAACGAGCAGTTCTTC
CDR3: CASSVEPSGNEQFF
D: .
size: .
V: TRBV9
J: TRBJ2-1

DNA: TGTGCCAGCTCACCGAGATCCAGGGATTCCGGGGAGCTGTTTTTT
CDR3: CASSPRSRDSGELFF
D: .
size: .
V: TRBV18
J: TRBJ2-2

DNA: TGTGCCAGTAGTATAGAGGTCCGTAGCAATCAGCCCCAGCATTTT
CDR3: CASSIEVRSNQPQHF
D: .
size: .
V: TRBV19
J: TRBJ1-5

DNA: TGTGCCAGCAGGAGGCCGTCTGAACCGCAGTATTTT
CDR3: CASRRPSEPQYF
D: .
size: .
V: TRBV7-9
J: TRBJ2-3

DNA: TGCAGTGCTAGCAAGGTACTGAACACCGGGGAGCTGTTTTTT
CDR3: CSASKVLNTGELFF
D: .
size: .
V: TRBV20-1
J: TRBJ2-2

DNA: TGTGCCAGCAGTTACGAGGGTAGGGGTGAGCAGTACTTC
CDR3: CASSYEGRGEQYF
D: .
size: .
V: TRBV6-5
J: TRBJ2-7

DNA: TGTGCCAGCAGCTTAGGGATCAGCACAGATACGCAGTATTTT
CDR3: CASSLGISTDTQYF
D: .
size: .
V: TRBV13
J: TRBJ2-3

DNA: TGTGCCATCAGTGAGTCCCGCGGTAGCGGAGATGGGGAGACCCAGTACTTC
CDR3: CAISESRGSGDGETQYF
D: .
size: .
V: TRBV10-3
J: TRBJ2-5

DNA: TGTGCCAGCAGCTTTGGTGGGGAGGACTACACCTTC
CDR3: CASSFGGEDYTF
D: .
size: once
V: TRBV12-1
J: TRBJ1-2

DNA: TGTGCCTGCCTGCCGCGGGGGCGAACTGAAGCTTTCTTT
CDR3: CACLPRGRTEAFF
D: .
size: .
V: TRBV30
J: TRBJ1-1

DNA: TGCAGTGCTAGAGATCTCAGCATCAACTATGGCTACACCTTC
CDR3: CSARDLSINYGYTF
D: .
size: .
V: TRBV20-1
J: TRBJ1-2

DNA: TGTGCCAGCAGTTACCTCGCAACGGGAGGGCTTGCCGGGGAGCTGTTTTTT
CDR3: CASSYLATGGLAGELFF
D: TRBD2
size: .
V: TRBV2
J: TRBJ2-2

DNA: TGTGCCAGCAGCTTCACTAGCGGGGGGGTGGGGGAGCAGTACTTC
CDR3: CASSFTSGGVGEQYF
D: TRBD2
size: .
V: TRBV7-2
J: TRBJ2-7

DNA: TGTGCCTGGAGCGCGTTTCTGAACACTGAAGCTTTCTTT
CDR3: CAWSAFLNTEAFF
D: .
size: .
V: TRBV30
J: TRBJ1-1

DNA: TGTGCCAGCAGCCGCGGGTTCACAGATACGCAGTATTTT
CDR3: CASSRGFTDTQYF
D: .
size: .
V: TRBV9
J: TRBJ2-3

DNA: TGTGCCAGCAGTCGACTAGCGGGAGAGTCCTACGAGCAGTACTTC
CDR3: CASSRLAGESYEQYF
D: TRBD2
size: .
V: TRBV27
J: TRBJ2-7

DNA: TGTGCCAGCAGCTTAGCGACGGGCGAGCAGTACTTC
CDR3: CASSLATGEQYF
D: .
size: .
V: TRBV7-9
J: TRBJ2-7

DNA: TGCAGTGCCGGGGGCAAGAACTATGGCTACACCTTC
CDR3: CSAGGKNYGYTF
D: .
size: .
V: TRBV20-1
J: TRBJ1-2

DNA: TGCGCCAGCAGCCCGGTCGTGGGGACAGGGGAGAACACTGAAGCTTTCTTT
CDR3: CASSPVVGTGENTEAFF
D: TRBD1
size: .
V: TRBV5-1
J: TRBJ1-1

DNA: TGCAGTGCTAGCGAACATGGGGGGCGCGGTATCGAGACCCAGTACTTC
CDR3: CSASEHGGRGIETQYF
D: .
size: .
V: TRBV20-1
J: TRBJ2-5

DNA: TGTGCCTGGAGTGTACGTGTGGAGACACGCGGAGGTGGCTACACCTTC
CDR3: CAWSVRVETRGGGYTF
D: .
size: .
V: TRBV30
J: TRBJ1-2

DNA: TGTGCCAGCAGTAATCGGGACAGCACCGGGGAGCTGTTTTTT
CDR3: CASSNRDSTGELFF
D: TRBD1
size: .
V: TRBV12-3/TRBV12-4
J: TRBJ2-2

DNA: TGCGCCAGCAGCCAAGATAGGAGCGGGGGTTGGGAGACCCAGTACTTC
CDR3: CASSQDRSGGWETQYF
D: TRBD2
size: .
V: TRBV4-1
J: TRBJ2-5

DNA: TGTGCCAGCAGGGAGACGGGTGGGCAGTTCTTC
CDR3: CASRETGGQFF
D: .
size: .
V: TRBV12-3/TRBV12-4
J: TRBJ2-1

DNA: TGTGCCAGCAGACCGGGACTAGCGTACAATGAGCAGTTCTTC
CDR3: CASRPGLAYNEQFF
D: TRBD2
size: .
V: TRBV3-1
J: TRBJ2-1

DNA: TGCGCCAGCAGTCAATCGGCAGGGAGTGACGACGAGCAGTACTTC
CDR3: CASSQSAGSDDEQYF
D: .
size: .
V: TRBV23-1
J: TRBJ2-7

DNA: TGTGCCAGCAGCCAAGATTTGAGGGCGCACACCATATATTTT
CDR3: CASSQDLRAHTIYF
D: .
size: .
V: TRBV4-2
J: TRBJ1-3

DNA: TGCAGCGTCATAGACACCGGGACAAAGGCCTACGAGCAGTACTTC
CDR3: CSVIDTGTKAYEQYF
D: .
size: .
V: TRBV29-1
J: TRBJ2-7

DNA: TGTGCCAGCAGCTCAGGGGGTGAAGATACGCAGTATTTT
CDR3: CASSSGGEDTQYF
D: TRBD1
size: .
V: TRBV5-4
J: TRBJ2-3

DNA: TGTGCCAGCAGTTTAGGACTTGGCTATGGCTACACCTTC
CDR3: CASSLGLGYGYTF
D: .
size: .
V: TRBV12-3/TRBV12-4
J: TRBJ1-2

DNA: TGCGCCAGCAGCTTGGAGGGCGGGAGGGTAGGAGATGAGCAGTTCTTC
CDR3: CASSLEGGRVGDEQFF
D: TRBD2
size: .
V: TRBV5-1
J: TRBJ2-1

DNA: TGTGCCAGCGTAAAACAGGGGAACACTGAAGCTTTCTTT
CDR3: CASVKQGNTEAFF
D: .
size: .
V: TRBV21-1
J: TRBJ1-1

DNA: TGTGCCTCGACCTTGACAGGTTTTACTAATGAAAAACTGTTTTTT
CDR3: CASTLTGFTNEKLFF
D: .
size: .
V: TRBV30
J: TRBJ1-4

DNA: TGTGCCTGGGGGCCGAGTGGAGGGGGGAACTATGGCTACACCTTC
CDR3: CAWGPSGGGNYGYTF
D: .
size: .
V: TRBV30
J: TRBJ1-2

DNA: TGTGCCAGCAGCATCCGGGACAGGATCAATCAGCCCCAGCATTTT
CDR3: CASSIRDRINQPQHF
D: TRBD1
size: .
V: TRBV5-6
J: TRBJ1-5

DNA: TGTGCCAGCAGCGTAGACCAGCGGGAGGGCCAGAGGCATACGCAGTATTTT
CDR3: CASSVDQREGQRHTQYF
D: TRBD2
size: .
V: TRBV9
J: TRBJ2-3

DNA: TGCGCCAGCAGCCAAATGTTTAGGGGGTCCCCTGAAGCTTTCTTT
CDR3: CASSQMFRGSPEAFF
D: .
size: once
V: TRBV4-1
J: TRBJ1-1

DNA: TGTGCCAGCAGTTCCCGCACCCAAAGGACCCAGTACTTC
CDR3: CASSSRTQRTQYF
D: .
size: .
V: TRBV6-5
J: TRBJ2-5

DNA: TGTGCCTGGGGGGGACAGCCCCTAGGTCTGAACACTGAAGCTTTCTTT
CDR3: CAWGGQPLGLNTEAFF
D: TRBD1
size: .
V: TRBV30
J: TRBJ1-1

DNA: TGTGCCTGGACCCCACAGGGGATCGGGACTGAAGCTTTCTTT
CDR3: CAWTPQGIGTEAFF
D: TRBD1
size: .
V: TRBV30
J: TRBJ1-1